This record looks at one T cell receptor (beta chain) sequence and its context. Antigen: not known. Assay used: immunoSEQ multiplex PCR; TCRdb lists only in-frame clones, some missing. This sample yields about 310,000 clones, of which almost 80% are seen a single time; 5% to 7% belongs to the top ten. This sample was taken from a study of cytotoxic CD8 clonotypes in ibrutinib-treated CLL. Study details: The group held 10 to 11 relapsed/refractory and roughly 15 treatment-naive patients, with some 17 IGHV unmutated.

Per germline, CDR1 SEHNR and CDR2 FQNEAQ (reference sequence). V lost 8 bases, J lost 5 bases, and 7 bases stayed unmatched. This CDR3 contains 14 residues. Study-level points and caveats: Public clonotypes, found uncommonly, either contracted or stayed stable on treatment. Baseline clonality exceeded age-matched healthy donors and tracked circulating CD8+ T-cell counts. Lymph node repertoires were not studied, and sampling times were unmatched.

This clonotype was obtained from a human donor with chronic lymphocytic leukemia. The sequenced sample was PBMCs, obtained before ibrutinib treatment. The chain links TRBV7-9 to TRBJ2-7, with TRBD2 matching over 12 bases. The CDR3 region is CASGQTSGSHEQYF. The CDR3 coding sequence is TGTGCCAGCGGACAGACTAGCGGGAGCCACGAGCAGTACTTC.